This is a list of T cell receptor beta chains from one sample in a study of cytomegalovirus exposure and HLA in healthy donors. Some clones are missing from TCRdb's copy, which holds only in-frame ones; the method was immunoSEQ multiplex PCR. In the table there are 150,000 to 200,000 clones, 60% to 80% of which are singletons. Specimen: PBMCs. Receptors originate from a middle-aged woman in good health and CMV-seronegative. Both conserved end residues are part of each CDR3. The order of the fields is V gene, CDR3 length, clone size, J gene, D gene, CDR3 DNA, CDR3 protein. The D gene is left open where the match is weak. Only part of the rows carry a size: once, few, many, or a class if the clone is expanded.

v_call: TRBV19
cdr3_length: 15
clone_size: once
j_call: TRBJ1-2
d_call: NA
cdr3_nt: TGTGCCAGTAGTGCGACTGGTTTTCTCTCGTATGGCTACACCTTC
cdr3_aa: CASSATGFLSYGYTF

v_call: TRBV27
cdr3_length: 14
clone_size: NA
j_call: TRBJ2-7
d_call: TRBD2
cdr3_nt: TGTGCCAGCAGCCCCGGGGGGGGCCGCTACGAGCAGTACTTC
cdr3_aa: CASSPGGGRYEQYF

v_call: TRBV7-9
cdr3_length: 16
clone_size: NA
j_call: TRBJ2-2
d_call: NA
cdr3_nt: TGTGCCAGCAGGAGAAGGTTGGACAGTAACACCGGGGAGCTGTTTTTT
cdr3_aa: CASRRRLDSNTGELFF

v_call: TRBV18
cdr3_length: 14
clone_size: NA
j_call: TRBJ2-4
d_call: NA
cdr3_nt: TGTGCCAGCTCACCGGTACTAGCCAAAAACATTCAGTACTTC
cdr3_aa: CASSPVLAKNIQYF

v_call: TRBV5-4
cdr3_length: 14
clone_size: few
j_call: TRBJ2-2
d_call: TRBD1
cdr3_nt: TGTGCCAGCAGCTTGGACAGGGGGGCCGGGGAGCTGTTTTTT
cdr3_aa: CASSLDRGAGELFF

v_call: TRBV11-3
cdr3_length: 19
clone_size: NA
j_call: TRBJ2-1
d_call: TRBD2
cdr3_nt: TGTGCCAGCAGCTTAGAAGGTGGGCTAGCGGGTTCTTCCTACAATGAGCAGTTCTTC
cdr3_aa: CASSLEGGLAGSSYNEQFF

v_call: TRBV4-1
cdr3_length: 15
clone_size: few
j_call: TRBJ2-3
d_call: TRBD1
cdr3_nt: TGCGCCAGCAGCCAACGGGACAGGGACGTAGATACGCAGTATTTT
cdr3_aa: CASSQRDRDVDTQYF

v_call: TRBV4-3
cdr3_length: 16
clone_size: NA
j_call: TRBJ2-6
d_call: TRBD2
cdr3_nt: TGCGCCAGCAGCCAAGGGGGGGGTGGTGGGGCCAACGGCCTGACTTTC
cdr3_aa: CASSQGGGGGANGLTF

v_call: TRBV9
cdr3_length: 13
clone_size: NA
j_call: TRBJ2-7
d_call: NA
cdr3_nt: TGTGCCAGCAGCGCGGACACTTCCTACGAGCAGTACTTC
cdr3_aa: CASSADTSYEQYF

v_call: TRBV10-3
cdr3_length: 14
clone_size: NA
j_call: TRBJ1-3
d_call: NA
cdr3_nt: TGTGCCATCATGCCCTCTAGAGACCGAAACACCATATATTTT
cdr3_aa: CAIMPSRDRNTIYF

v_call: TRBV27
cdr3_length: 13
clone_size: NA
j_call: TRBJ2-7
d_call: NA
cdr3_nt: TGTGCCAGCAGCCGCACAGGCTCCTACGAGCAGTACTTC
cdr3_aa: CASSRTGSYEQYF

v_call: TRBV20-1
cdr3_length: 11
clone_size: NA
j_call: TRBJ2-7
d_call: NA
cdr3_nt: TGCAGTGCTCAAGCAGGGAACGAGCAGTACTTC
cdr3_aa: CSAQAGNEQYF

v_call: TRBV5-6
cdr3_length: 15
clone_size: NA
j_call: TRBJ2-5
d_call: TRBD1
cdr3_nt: TGTGCCAGCAGCTTGAGTAGCTCAGGGGGAGAGACCCAGTACTTC
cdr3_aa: CASSLSSSGGETQYF

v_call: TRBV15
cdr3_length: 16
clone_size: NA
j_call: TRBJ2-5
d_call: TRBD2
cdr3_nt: TGTGCCACCAGCAGAGGGCCGGGACTAGGTACAGAGACCCAGTACTTC
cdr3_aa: CATSRGPGLGTETQYF